These 25 T cell receptor beta chains came from one sample sequenced in a study of blood T cell repertoires in COVID-19. Some clones are missing from TCRdb's copy, which holds only in-frame ones; the method was immunoSEQ multiplex PCR. The sample consists of more than 30,000 clones, about 80% of them appearing once. Sequenced input: peripheral blood. These receptors all come from a woman aged 70 to 79 with acute or convalescent COVID-19.

The chain has TRBV27 and TRBJ2-1; 13 bases line up with TRBD2. CDR1 is MNHEY, CDR2 SMNVEV, per germline (reference sequence). Trimming took 4 bases from V and 6 from J; bases not matched to a gene: 3. CDR3 size: 15 residues. For the CDR3, the DNA is TGTGCCAGCAGTTCACTAGCGGGAGGGCCCAATGAGCAGTTCTTC. Translated, it gives CASSSLAGGPNEQFF.

The chain uses TRBV5-6 and TRBJ1-4; D gene unclear. Trimming shortened V by 4 bases and J by 6 bases, and 13 bases separated the two germline ends. Germline CDR1 reads SGHDT; CDR2 reads YYEEEE. This CDR3 spans 14 amino acids. CDR3 protein: CASSPPAGDEKLFF. In DNA, the CDR3 is TGTGCCAGCAGCCCCCCTGCGGGTGATGAAAAACTGTTTTTT.

V is TRBV5-1 and J is TRBJ2-1, with TRBD2 identical over 8 bases. Per the germline V gene, CDR1 is SGHRS and CDR2 is YFSETQ. The V and J ends lost 4 bases and 7 bases, in that order; junction bases with no gene match: 4. The CDR3 runs to 13 residues. CDR3 residues: CASSPGGRNEQFF. In DNA form, the CDR3 reads TGCGCCAGCAGCCCGGGGGGGCGAAATGAGCAGTTCTTC.

The chain couples TRBV7-2 to TRBJ2-1; the D is unclear. The CDR3 sequence is 17 residues long. The V gene's germline CDR1 is SGHTA and CDR2 FQGNSA. With 5 bases removed from V and 1 base from J, the gap between germline ends came to 18 bases. This chain's CDR3 is CASSPRRKLGSYNEQFF. Written as DNA, the CDR3 is TGTGCCAGCAGCCCCCGACGGAAACTCGGGTCCTACAATGAGCAGTTCTTC.

In this sample, this clone turned up once. This chain links TRBV7-2 with TRBJ1-1; unclear D gene. Trimming took off 4 bases at V and 2 bases at J, with 11 bases between the two ends. The CDR3 length is 14 residues. CDR1 is SGHTA and CDR2 is FQGNSA in the germline V gene. The CDR3 DNA sequence: TGTGCCAGCAGCTCCTGGGTGGGCAACACTGAAGCTTTCTTT. Encoded protein: CASSSWVGNTEAFF.

The rearrangement joins TRBV5-1 to TRBJ2-7, with 12 positions matching TRBD1. V trimming: 0 bases; J trimming: 6 bases; junction bases outside the gene matches: 7. Germline assignment: CDR1 SGHRS and CDR2 YFSETQ. The CDR3 consists of 16 residues. CDR3 residues: CASSLAEGTGGSEQYF. The CDR3, as DNA: TGCGCCAGCAGCTTGGCCGAAGGGACAGGGGGCAGCGAGCAGTACTTC.

The J gene is TRBJ2-3, the V gene TRBV5-1; D may be TRBD2 (5 bases). This CDR3 comprises 14 residues. With 0 bases removed from V and 6 bases from J, the gap between germline ends came to 11 bases. The V gene's germline CDR1 is SGHRS and CDR2 YFSETQ. CDR3 in DNA: TGCGCCAGCAGCTTGGCTAGCCTTACCGATACGCAGTATTTT. It encodes CASSLASLTDTQYF.

J is TRBJ2-2 and V is TRBV7-2, with D possibly matching TRBD1 (6 bases). This CDR3 is built from 14 residues. Between the trimmed V and J ends, which lost 4 bases and 7 bases, there was a span of 13 bases. The germline V gene has CDR1 SGHTA and CDR2 FQGNSA. The CDR3 spells CASSYQGPHGELFF. DNA of the CDR3: TGTGCCAGCAGCTACCAGGGGCCGCACGGGGAGCTGTTTTTT.

The chain employs TRBV29-1 and TRBJ2-3, with 7 nucleotides matching TRBD2. The V and J ends lost 4 bases and 5 bases, in that order; junction bases with no gene match: 9. CDR3 size: 14 residues. Germline loops: CDR1 SQVTM, CDR2 ANQGSEA. CDR3: CSVATSSSLDTQYF. The DNA for the CDR3 is TGCAGCGTTGCGACTAGCTCCAGTCTAGATACGCAGTATTTT.

The chain carries TRBV6-5 and TRBJ2-7; 8 positions match TRBD1. This CDR3 contains 12 residues. Germline lookup yields CDR1 MNHEY and CDR2 SVGAGI. Losses at the gene ends were 10 bases for V and 3 bases for J; bases not matched to a gene: 5. The CDR3 nucleotides are TGTGCCACTCGACAGGGGATCTACGAGCAGTACTTC. It specifies CATRQGIYEQYF.

This chain uses TRBV5-1 with TRBJ2-1, with D tentatively TRBD1 (6 bases). CDR3 size: 15 residues. Trimming cost V 1 base and J 7 bases, with 15 bases left between them. CDR1 and CDR2 (germline): SGHRS, YFSETQ. DNA of the CDR3: TGCGCCAGCAGCTTGTCGCAGGGGCGCCAAAATGAGCAGTTCTTC. As protein: CASSLSQGRQNEQFF.

V gene TRBV14 combines with J gene TRBJ2-3; no clear D. V was pared by 4 bases and J by 0 bases, with 8 bases between. Germline CDR1 is SGHDN and CDR2 is FVKESK. The CDR3 is 14 amino acids. CDR3 amino acids: CASSLLLSTDTQYF. For the CDR3, the DNA is TGTGCCAGCAGCCTCTTACTTAGCACAGATACGCAGTATTTT.

The chain combines TRBV27 with TRBJ2-5; maybe TRBD2 (6 bases). CDR1 and CDR2 from the germline V gene are MNHEY and SMNVEV (reference sequence). The ends were cut back, 3 bases at V and 5 bases at J, with 10 bases in the middle. The CDR3 is 13 residues long. CDR3 sequence: CASSFGGWETQYF. For the CDR3, the DNA is TGTGCCAGCAGTTTCGGGGGTTGGGAGACCCAGTACTTC.

The chain joins TRBV5-4 to TRBJ2-3; 8 bases map to TRBD1. The CDR3 is 15 amino acids. CDR1 and CDR2 from the germline V gene are SGHNT and YYREEE (reference sequence). Trimming at V came to 4 bases and at J to 3 bases, leaving 7 bases not matched to a gene. CDR3 region: CASSSWTGWTDTQYF. The CDR3 bases are TGTGCCAGCAGCAGCTGGACAGGGTGGACAGATACGCAGTATTTT.

The chain couples TRBV5-6 to TRBJ2-7, with 8 bases identical to TRBD1. CDR1 is SGHDT and CDR2 is YYEEEE in the germline V gene. The CDR3 sequence is 14 residues long. The J segment lost 3 bases and the V segment lost 7 bases, leaving 9 bases of the junction unmatched. The CDR3 region has the DNA TGTGCCAGCCGCGACGCAGGGGGCAACTACGAGCAGTACTTC. Encoded protein: CASRDAGGNYEQYF.

This CDR3 is CASRRVGNTIYF. CDR3 bases: TGTGCCAGCAGGCGAGTTGGAAACACCATATATTTT. The rearrangement links TRBV7-2 to TRBJ1-3, with D uncertain. The V end was cut by 6 bases, the J end by 3 bases, with 6 bases between. Germline assignment: CDR1 SGHTA and CDR2 FQGNSA. This CDR3 has 12 residues.

The rearrangement uses TRBV6-5 and TRBJ2-2; unclear D gene. The CDR3 totals 13 residues. The germline V gene has CDR1 MNHEY and CDR2 SVGAGI. The CDR3 region has the DNA TGTGCTGGCAATGCAGAACCCACCGGGGAGCTGTTTTTT. Residues: CAGNAEPTGELFF.

V and J are TRBV15 and TRBJ2-3; the D is unclear. V was trimmed by 0 bases and J by 5 bases, leaving 15 bases between them. Germline CDR1 reads LNHNV; CDR2 reads YYDKDF (reference sequence). The CDR3 length is 16 residues. DNA of the CDR3: TGTGCCACCAGCAGAGATCTGGCGGAGTCGGGAGATACGCAGTATTTT. Encoded protein: CATSRDLAESGDTQYF.

The V call is TRBV6-5, the J call TRBJ1-2; no clear D gene. There are 13 residues in the CDR3. Germline V gene sequence: CDR1 MNHEY, CDR2 SVGAGI. V was clipped by 5 bases and J by 5 bases, with 12 bases between them. In DNA form, the CDR3 reads TGTGCCAGCAGTCCGGACTCCTATTATGGCTACACCTTC. Translated: CASSPDSYYGYTF.

The CDR3 DNA follows: TGTGCCAGCAGCTTAGAGGCTAGTGGCGCATACGAGCAGTACTTC. It translates to CASSLEASGAYEQYF. V gene TRBV11-2 combines with J gene TRBJ2-7, with no clear D. The CDR3 contains 15 residues. Germline CDR1 SGHAT, CDR2 FQNNGV. With 0 bases removed from V and 4 bases from J, the gap between germline ends came to 13 bases.

The chain joins TRBV18 to TRBJ1-4; no definite D call. From germline, CDR1 is KGHSH and CDR2 LQKENI. Trimming shortened V by 1 base and J by 7 bases, and 13 bases separated the two germline ends. The CDR3 loop spans 15 amino acids. CDR3: CASSPRRADGEKLFF. The CDR3 coding sequence is TGTGCCAGCTCACCACGGAGGGCGGATGGTGAAAAACTGTTTTTT.

The chain combines TRBV5-3 with TRBJ2-2; D remains ambiguous. TRBV5-3 is an ORF; its function is uncertain. V was cut by 5 bases and J by 3 bases, with 14 bases left in between. The CDR3 loop spans 15 amino acids. In nucleotides, the CDR3 is TGTGCCAGAAGGCCTACACGAGGTTACACCGGGGAGCTGTTTTTT. This codes for CARRPTRGYTGELFF.

The J gene is TRBJ2-3, the V gene TRBV5-1; D remains ambiguous. This CDR3 is built from 15 residues. V was pared by 0 bases and J by 3 bases, with 11 bases between. The germline gives CDR1 SGHRS, CDR2 YFSETQ. CDR3 loop: CASSLVSPRTDTQYF. CDR3 DNA sequence: TGCGCCAGCAGCTTGGTAAGCCCTAGAACAGATACGCAGTATTTT. Combining the CDR3 with reference TRBV5-1 and TRBJ2-3 gives the whole variable domain KAGVTQTPRYLIKTRGQQVTLSCSPISGHRSVSWYQQTPGQGLQFLFEYFSETQRNKGNFPGRFSGRQFSNSRSEMNVSTLELGDSALYLCASSLVSPRTDTQYFGPGTRLTVL.

This sequence joins TRBV18 and TRBJ2-5; 10 nucleotides align to TRBD2. Per germline, CDR1 KGHSH and CDR2 LQKENI. V shed 3 bases, J shed 2 bases, and the junction held 3 bases outside the gene matches. CDR3 length: 15 amino acids. As DNA, the CDR3 is TGTGCCAGCTCACCTCGGACTAGCGGACAAGAGACCCAGTACTTC. It encodes CASSPRTSGQETQYF.

The chain couples TRBV6-6 to TRBJ1-1, with no clear D. Trimming took 4 bases from V and 1 from J, leaving 7 bases between them. The CDR3 runs 13 residues. From germline, CDR1 is MNHNY and CDR2 SVGAGI (reference sequence). CDR3 coding DNA: TGTGCCAGCAGTTTAGAGGGGAACACTGAAGCTTTCTTT. Protein product: CASSLEGNTEAFF.